This TCR beta chain was sequenced in a study of shared clonotypes between healthy human individuals. Findings and caveats of the study: All-four-donor shared clonotypes had higher generation probabilities than non-shared clonotypes did. Estimated richness values were generally larger in naive subsets than in memory subsets.

With respect to this clone: Antigen unknown.

Deep-level assay runs were performed. Sorted-subset replicate PCR reactions were performed with approximately 200 ng DNA, corresponding to roughly 30,000 T cell genomes. Sequencing used immunoSEQ multiplex PCR; TCRdb keeps in-frame clones, though not all of them. Of some 1 million clones listed, more than 60% are singletons. From germline, CDR1 is MNHNS and CDR2 SASEGT. Trimming took off 6 bases at V and 3 bases at J, with 16 bases between the two ends. This CDR3 is 15 amino acids long. The receptor was isolated from a man aged 18 to 29 in good health. Sequencing used memory CD4+ T cells sorted from blood. Sample subset: CD45RA-negative fraction. J is TRBJ2-3 and V is TRBV6-1; TRBD1 is a possible D gene (7 bases). This chain's CDR3 is CASRRGQSGTDTQYF. The CDR3 DNA reads as TGTGCCAGCAGGCGGGGACAGTCTGGTACAGATACGCAGTATTTT.